A selection of T cell receptor beta chains follows, all from one sample in a study of a mutant IDH1 vaccine in newly diagnosed glioma. Antigens of these TCRs are unknown. The assay was immunoSEQ multiplex PCR, and TCRdb's table has in-frame clones only and misses some. The sample holds some 31,000 clones, roughly four fifths seen once. The sample consisted of PBMCs, taken from a glioma patient whose treatment included an IDH1 peptide vaccine. The receptors shown here come from a man aged 25 to 40 with glioma. Each CDR3 is given with its conserved first and last residue. Fields, in order: CDR3 length, J gene, D gene, V gene, clone size, CDR3 DNA, CDR3 protein. The D gene is left open where the match is weak. Clone sizes are given selectively: once, few, many, or a class where the clone is expanded.

cdr3_length: 14
j_call: TRBJ2-7
d_call: -
v_call: TRBV5-5
clone_size: -
cdr3_nt: TGTGCCAGCAGCTTCATAGTGGAGGGCTTGAAGCAGTACTTC
cdr3_aa: CASSFIVEGLKQYF

cdr3_length: 15
j_call: TRBJ2-2
d_call: -
v_call: TRBV5-1
clone_size: once
cdr3_nt: TGCGCCAGCAGCTTGGAGGGGAGTGAAACCGGGGAGCTGTTTTTT
cdr3_aa: CASSLEGSETGELFF

cdr3_length: 15
j_call: TRBJ2-1
d_call: TRBD1
v_call: TRBV5-1
clone_size: -
cdr3_nt: TGCGCCAGCAGCTGGGGGGACAGGGAGTACAATGAGCAGTTCTTC
cdr3_aa: CASSWGDREYNEQFF

cdr3_length: 15
j_call: TRBJ2-5
d_call: -
v_call: TRBV2
clone_size: once
cdr3_nt: TGTGCCAGCAGTGATCGGGGGATACCCCAAGAGACCCAGTACTTC
cdr3_aa: CASSDRGIPQETQYF

cdr3_length: 15
j_call: TRBJ1-5
d_call: -
v_call: TRBV6-5
clone_size: -
cdr3_nt: TGTGCCAGCAGCCTTATATTCGCGAGCAATCAGCCCCAGCATTTT
cdr3_aa: CASSLIFASNQPQHF

cdr3_length: 13
j_call: TRBJ1-1
d_call: -
v_call: TRBV18
clone_size: -
cdr3_nt: TGTGCCAGCTCAATCAGGGATGACACTGAAGCTTTCTTT
cdr3_aa: CASSIRDDTEAFF

cdr3_length: 13
j_call: TRBJ1-1
d_call: -
v_call: TRBV9
clone_size: once
cdr3_nt: TGTGCCAGCAGCCGGATGCGGAACACTGAAGCTTTCTTT
cdr3_aa: CASSRMRNTEAFF

cdr3_length: 13
j_call: TRBJ1-2
d_call: -
v_call: TRBV10-3
clone_size: -
cdr3_nt: TGTGCCATCAGTTCAGGGCAGGGAGGTGGCTACACCTTC
cdr3_aa: CAISSGQGGGYTF

cdr3_length: 17
j_call: TRBJ2-2
d_call: TRBD1
v_call: TRBV25-1
clone_size: -
cdr3_nt: TGTGCCAGCAGTGCCCAACCGGGACAGGGTTTCCCCGGGGAGCTGTTTTTT
cdr3_aa: CASSAQPGQGFPGELFF

cdr3_length: 16
j_call: TRBJ2-5
d_call: TRBD2
v_call: TRBV7-9
clone_size: -
cdr3_nt: TGTGCCAGCAGCTTAGGAGGGCCTAGCGGGGAAGAGACCCAGTACTTC
cdr3_aa: CASSLGGPSGEETQYF

cdr3_length: 11
j_call: TRBJ1-5
d_call: -
v_call: TRBV28
clone_size: -
cdr3_nt: TGTGCCAGCAGTTTATCAGGGAGCCAGCATTTT
cdr3_aa: CASSLSGSQHF

cdr3_length: 14
j_call: TRBJ1-4
d_call: TRBD1
v_call: TRBV5-1
clone_size: -
cdr3_nt: TGCGCCAGCAGCTTGGGACAGGGTAATGAAAAACTGTTTTTT
cdr3_aa: CASSLGQGNEKLFF

cdr3_length: 16
j_call: TRBJ2-2
d_call: TRBD2
v_call: TRBV5-6
clone_size: -
cdr3_nt: TGTGCCAGCAGCAGACTAGCGGGAGGGGACACCGGGGAGCTGTTTTTT
cdr3_aa: CASSRLAGGDTGELFF

cdr3_length: 15
j_call: TRBJ2-7
d_call: TRBD2
v_call: TRBV5-8
clone_size: -
cdr3_nt: TGTGCCAGCAGCCCCCTCGGGGGGAGGACCTACGAGCAGTACTTC
cdr3_aa: CASSPLGGRTYEQYF

cdr3_length: 15
j_call: TRBJ1-3
d_call: TRBD1
v_call: TRBV19
clone_size: once
cdr3_nt: TGTGCCAGTAGTTTGGACAGGGGTACTGGAAACACCATATATTTT
cdr3_aa: CASSLDRGTGNTIYF